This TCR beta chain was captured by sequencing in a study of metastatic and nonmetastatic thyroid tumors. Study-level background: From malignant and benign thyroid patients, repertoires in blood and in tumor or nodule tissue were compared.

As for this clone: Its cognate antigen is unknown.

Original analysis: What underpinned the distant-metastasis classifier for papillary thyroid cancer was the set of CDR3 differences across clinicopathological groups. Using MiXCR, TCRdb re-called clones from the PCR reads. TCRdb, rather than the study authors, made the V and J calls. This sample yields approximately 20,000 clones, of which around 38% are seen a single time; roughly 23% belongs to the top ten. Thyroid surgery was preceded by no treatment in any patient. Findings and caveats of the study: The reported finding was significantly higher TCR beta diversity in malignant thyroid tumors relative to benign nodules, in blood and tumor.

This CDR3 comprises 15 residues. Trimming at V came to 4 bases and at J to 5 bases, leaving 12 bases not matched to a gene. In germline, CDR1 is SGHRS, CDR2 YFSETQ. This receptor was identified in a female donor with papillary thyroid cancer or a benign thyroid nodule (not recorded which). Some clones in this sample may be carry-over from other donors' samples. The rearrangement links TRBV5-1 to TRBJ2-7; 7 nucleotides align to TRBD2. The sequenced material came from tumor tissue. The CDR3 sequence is CASSPVTWGRDEQYF. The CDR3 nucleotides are TGCGCCAGCAGCCCCGTTACGTGGGGGAGGGACGAGCAGTACTTC.